The rows below give T cell receptor beta chains drawn from one sample of a study of blood T cell repertoires in COVID-19. Repertoires were generated with immunoSEQ multiplex PCR, while TCRdb's copy carries only in-frame clones and drops some. The sample lists around 300,000 clones, about nine tenths occurring once. The specimen sequenced was peripheral blood. The receptors shown here come from a man aged 18-30 years with active or convalescent COVID-19. Each CDR3 is given with its conserved first and last residue. The order of the fields is D gene, clone size, J gene, V gene, CDR3 protein, CDR3 DNA. D genes are given only for firm matches. A clone size is listed for some rows: how often the clone was seen (once, few, many), or a class if it is expanded.

.,.,TRBJ1-2,TRBV6-5,CASSYSVSGRVYGYTF,TGTGCCAGCAGTTATTCCGTGTCTGGCAGGGTCTATGGCTACACCTTC
.,.,TRBJ1-2,TRBV28,CASRIGVPMAGYTF,TGTGCCAGCAGAATAGGGGTCCCCATGGCTGGCTACACCTTC
TRBD2,few,TRBJ2-1,TRBV5-1,CASSLRQAGTSGTYNEQFF,TGCGCCAGCAGCTTGAGACAGGCCGGGACTAGCGGGACCTACAATGAGCAGTTCTTC
.,.,TRBJ1-6,TRBV5-5,CASSLIQGFNNSPLHF,TGTGCCAGCAGCTTGATCCAGGGGTTCAATAATTCACCCCTCCACTTT
.,.,TRBJ1-3,TRBV7-9,CASSLAVSYTIYF,TGTGCCAGCAGCTTAGCTGTGAGTTACACCATATATTTT
.,.,TRBJ2-2,TRBV4-2,CASSPGDAGELFF,TGTGCCAGCAGCCCGGGGGACGCCGGGGAGCTGTTTTTT
.,.,TRBJ1-6,TRBV6-5,CASSIGNSPLHF,TGTGCCAGCAGTATTGGCAATTCACCCCTCCACTTT
TRBD2,.,TRBJ2-5,TRBV7-2,CASSGALEETQYF,TGTGCCAGTAGCGGGGCCCTCGAAGAGACCCAGTACTTC
TRBD2,.,TRBJ2-1,TRBV6-5,CASSSRSGGPDEQFF,TGTGCCAGCAGTTCCCGAAGCGGGGGGCCTGATGAGCAGTTCTTC
TRBD1,.,TRBJ1-6,TRBV5-8,CASSWQRTGQDSPLHF,TGTGCCAGCAGCTGGCAACGGACAGGGCAGGATTCACCCCTCCACTTT
TRBD1,once,TRBJ2-5,TRBV27,CASSFSGTAVMKYF,TGTGCCAGCAGTTTCTCCGGGACAGCGGTTATGAAGTACTTC
TRBD2,.,TRBJ2-1,TRBV5-1,CASSLGAPAGYNEQFF,TGCGCCAGCAGCTTGGGGGCCCCAGCGGGATACAATGAGCAGTTCTTC
.,.,TRBJ2-7,TRBV7-9,CASSLVGTLVEQYF,TGTGCCAGCAGCTTAGTGGGGACACTAGTCGAGCAGTACTTC
.,.,TRBJ2-7,TRBV11-2,CASSLLRPTRHLGEQYF,TGTGCCAGCAGCTTACTGAGACCCACTAGACACCTGGGCGAGCAGTACTTC
.,.,TRBJ1-2,TRBV7-8,CASSSRGRNGYTF,TGTGCCAGCAGCTCGCGGGGCCGGAATGGCTACACCTTC
.,.,TRBJ1-4,TRBV6-5,CASGGRLAEKLFF,TGTGCCAGCGGAGGGCGGCTCGCCGAAAAACTGTTTTTT